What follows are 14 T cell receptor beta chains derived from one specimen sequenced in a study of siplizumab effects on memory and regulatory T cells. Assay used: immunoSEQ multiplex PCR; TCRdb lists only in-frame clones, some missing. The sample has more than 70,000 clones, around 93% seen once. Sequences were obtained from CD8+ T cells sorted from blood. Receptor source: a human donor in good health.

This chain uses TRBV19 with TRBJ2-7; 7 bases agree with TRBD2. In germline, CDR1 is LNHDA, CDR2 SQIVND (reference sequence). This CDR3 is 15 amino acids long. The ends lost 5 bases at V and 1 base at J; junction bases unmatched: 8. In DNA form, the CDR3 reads TGTGCCAGTAGTCCTACTAGCGTTGCTTCCTACGAGCAGTACTTC. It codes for CASSPTSVASYEQYF.

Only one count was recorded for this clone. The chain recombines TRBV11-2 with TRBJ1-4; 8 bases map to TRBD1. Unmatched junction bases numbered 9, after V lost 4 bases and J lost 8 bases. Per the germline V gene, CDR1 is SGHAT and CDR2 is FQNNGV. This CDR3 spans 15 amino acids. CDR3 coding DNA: TGTGCCAGCAGCTCTTGGGACAGGTATAGGGAAAAACTGTTTTTT. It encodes CASSSWDRYREKLFF.

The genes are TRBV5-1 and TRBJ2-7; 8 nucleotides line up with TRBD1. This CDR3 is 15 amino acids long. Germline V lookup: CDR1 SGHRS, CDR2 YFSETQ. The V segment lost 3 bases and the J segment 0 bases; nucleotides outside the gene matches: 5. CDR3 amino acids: CASSYRDRPSYEQYF. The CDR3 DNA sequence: TGCGCCAGCAGCTACCGGGACAGGCCCTCCTACGAGCAGTACTTC.

The CDR3 nucleotides read TGTGCCAGCAGGGGGGGGCGGGAGACTATAAACAATGAGCAGTTCTTC. As protein: CASRGGRETINNEQFF. The V call is TRBV4-2, the J call TRBJ2-1; the D gene is possibly TRBD2 (7 bases). The V gene's germline CDR1 is LGHNA and CDR2 YNFKEQ. CDR3 size: 16 residues. V was clipped by 6 bases and J by 5 bases, with 20 bases between them.

The DNA of the CDR3 is TGTGCCAGCAGCTCCATCTTTACTAGCGGGAGTCGCAATGAGCAGTTCTTC. This gives the protein CASSSIFTSGSRNEQFF. This sequence joins TRBV11-2 and TRBJ2-1; 11 bases are a match to TRBD2. The germline gives CDR1 SGHAT, CDR2 FQNNGV. The CDR3 totals 17 residues. The ends lost 4 bases at V and 6 bases at J; junction bases unmatched: 11.

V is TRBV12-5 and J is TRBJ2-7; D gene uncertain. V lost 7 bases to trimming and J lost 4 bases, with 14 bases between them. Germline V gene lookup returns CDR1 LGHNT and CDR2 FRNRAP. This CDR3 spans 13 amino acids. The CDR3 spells CASVSQRGYEQYF. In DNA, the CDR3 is TGTGCTAGTGTGTCGCAGAGAGGATACGAGCAGTACTTC.

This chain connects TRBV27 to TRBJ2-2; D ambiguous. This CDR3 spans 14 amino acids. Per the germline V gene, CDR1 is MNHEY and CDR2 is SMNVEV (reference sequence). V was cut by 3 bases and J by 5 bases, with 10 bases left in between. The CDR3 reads CASSFRGSTGELFF. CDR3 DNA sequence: TGTGCCAGCAGTTTCCGCGGATCGACCGGGGAGCTGTTTTTT.

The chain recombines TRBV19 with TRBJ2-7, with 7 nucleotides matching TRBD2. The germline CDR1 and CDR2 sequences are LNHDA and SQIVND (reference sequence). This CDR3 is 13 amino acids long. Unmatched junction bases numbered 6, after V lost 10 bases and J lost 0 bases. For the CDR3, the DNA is TGTGCCACCCTGAGCGGGAACTCCTACGAGCAGTACTTC. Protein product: CATLSGNSYEQYF.

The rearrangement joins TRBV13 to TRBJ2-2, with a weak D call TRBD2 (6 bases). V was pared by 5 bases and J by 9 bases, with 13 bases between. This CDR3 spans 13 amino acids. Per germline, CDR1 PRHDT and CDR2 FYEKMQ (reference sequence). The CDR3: CASSPRLERELFF. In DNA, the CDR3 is TGTGCCAGCAGCCCCAGACTAGAAAGGGAGCTGTTTTTT.

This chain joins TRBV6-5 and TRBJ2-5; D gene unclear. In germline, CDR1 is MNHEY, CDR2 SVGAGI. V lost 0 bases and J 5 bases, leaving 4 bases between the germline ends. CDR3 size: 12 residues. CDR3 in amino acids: CASSYSGETQYF. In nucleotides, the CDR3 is TGTGCCAGCAGTTACTCGGGGGAGACCCAGTACTTC.

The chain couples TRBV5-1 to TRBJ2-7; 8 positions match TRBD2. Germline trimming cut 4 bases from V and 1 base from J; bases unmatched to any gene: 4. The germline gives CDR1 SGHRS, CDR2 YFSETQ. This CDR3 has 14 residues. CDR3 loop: CASSPLAGSYEQYF. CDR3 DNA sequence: TGCGCCAGCAGCCCGCTAGCGGGTTCCTACGAGCAGTACTTC.

DNA of the CDR3: TGTGCCAGCAGCGACCGGGACAGTCAAGAGACCCAGTACTTC. Protein sequence: CASSDRDSQETQYF. The chain couples TRBV5-8 to TRBJ2-5, with 7 bases aligning to TRBD1. The germline V gene encodes CDR1 SGHTS and CDR2 YDEGEE. This CDR3 is built from 14 residues. The trim removed 4 bases at V and 2 bases at J, leaving 5 bases unmatched.

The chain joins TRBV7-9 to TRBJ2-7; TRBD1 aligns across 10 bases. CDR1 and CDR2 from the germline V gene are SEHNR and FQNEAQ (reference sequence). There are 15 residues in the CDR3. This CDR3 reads CAFRRDRGPSYEQYF. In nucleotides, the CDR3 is TGTGCTTTTAGACGGGACAGGGGACCATCCTACGAGCAGTACTTC. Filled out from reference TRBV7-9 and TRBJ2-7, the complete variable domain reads DTGVSQNPRHKITKRGQNVTFRCDPISEHNRLYWYRQTLGQGPEFLTYFQNEAQLEKSRLLSDRFSAERPKGSFSTLEIQRTEQGDSAMYLCAFRRDRGPSYEQYFGPGTRLTVT.

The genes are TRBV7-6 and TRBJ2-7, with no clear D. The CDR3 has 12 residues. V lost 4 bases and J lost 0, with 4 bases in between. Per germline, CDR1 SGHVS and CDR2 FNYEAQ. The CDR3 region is CASSSSSYEQYF. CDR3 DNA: TGTGCCAGCAGCTCGAGCTCCTACGAGCAGTACTTC.